A single sample is the source of the 22 T cell receptor beta chains below, sequenced in a study of blood T cell repertoires in COVID-19. TCRdb keeps only in-frame clones here, not all; method: immunoSEQ multiplex PCR. The sample shows fewer than 200,000 clones, roughly 90% of them seen only once. The sequencing input was PBMCs or T cells enriched from blood (not recorded which). These receptor sequences come from a human donor with acute COVID-19. The donor label of this sample is uncertain.

This sequence joins TRBV29-1 and TRBJ2-7; D gene uncertain. Germline assignment: CDR1 SQVTM and CDR2 ANQGSEA. The CDR3 has 12 residues. V lost 5 bases, J lost 1 base, and 9 bases lay in between. CDR3 sequence: CSVPGESYEQYF. The CDR3 DNA reads as TGCAGCGTTCCGGGTGAATCCTACGAGCAGTACTTC.

The gene calls are TRBV6-4 and TRBJ1-5; D may be TRBD1 (6 bases). This CDR3 has 13 amino acids. The germline V and J ends were trimmed by 6 bases and 5 bases, with 11 bases remaining between them. Germline V lookup: CDR1 MRHNA, CDR2 SNTAGT. CDR3 sequence: CASSAQGDQPQHF. The CDR3 nucleotides are TGTGCCAGCAGCGCACAGGGTGATCAGCCCCAGCATTTT.

The gene calls are TRBV3-1 (or the pseudogene TRBV3-2) and TRBJ2-7; no clear D. CDR1 LGHDT and CDR2 YNNKEL come from the germline V gene (reference sequence). V lost 1 base, J lost 7 bases, and 8 bases lay in between. The CDR3 covers 12 residues. The CDR3 loop is CASSQVVGEQYF. The CDR3 coding sequence is TGTGCCAGCAGCCAAGTTGTCGGTGAGCAGTACTTC.

The rearrangement links TRBV29-1 to TRBJ1-1; 9 bases fit TRBD1. The germline V gene has CDR1 SQVTM and CDR2 ANQGSEA. The CDR3 is 14 residues long. V lost 6 bases to trimming and J lost 5 bases; unmatched junction nucleotides: 10. CDR3 coding DNA: TGCAGCGTGGGAATGGACAGGGGAGTGACTGAAGCTTTCTTT. This sequence encodes CSVGMDRGVTEAFF.

The CDR3 DNA follows: TGTGCCAGCAGCGCGGGACTAGCGGGGGGATTTGAGCAGTTCTTC. Protein product: CASSAGLAGGFEQFF. The V and J genes are TRBV3-1 (or the pseudogene TRBV3-2) and TRBJ2-1; 15 bases match TRBD2. Germline V gene data show CDR1 as LGHDT and CDR2 as YNNKEL (reference sequence). J lost 9 bases, V lost 5 bases, and 5 bases had no gene match. The length of the CDR3 is 15 residues.

The chain uses TRBV19 and TRBJ1-6; TRBD1 agrees at 7 bases. The J segment lost 8 bases and the V segment lost 5 bases, leaving 9 bases of the junction unmatched. There are 15 residues in the CDR3. The germline V gene has CDR1 LNHDA and CDR2 SQIVND (reference sequence). CDR3 residues: CASSGRDSFDSPLHF. Here the CDR3 DNA reads TGTGCCAGTAGTGGACGGGACAGCTTTGATTCACCCCTCCACTTT.

The chain has TRBV12-3 or TRBV12-4 and TRBJ2-2, with unresolved D. V dropped 6 bases and J dropped 1 base, with 6 bases sitting between them. CDR3 size: 13 residues. CDR3: CASRSGNTGELFF. CDR3 in DNA: TGTGCCAGCAGGTCGGGGAACACCGGGGAGCTGTTTTTT.

The V call is TRBV6-5, the J call TRBJ1-3; weak D call: TRBD1 (5 bases). The CDR3 is made up of 15 amino acids. Germline V gene lookup returns CDR1 MNHEY and CDR2 SVGAGI. V was clipped by 6 bases and J by 0 bases, with 12 bases between them. Here the CDR3 reads CASRAGTSSGNTIYF. The CDR3 DNA reads TGTGCCAGCAGAGCCGGGACTAGCTCTGGAAACACCATATATTTT.

The genes are TRBV4-3 and TRBJ2-6; 10 nucleotides agree with TRBD2. Germline CDR1 and CDR2: LGHNA and YSLEER. The CDR3 consists of 18 residues. V trimming: 1 base; J trimming: 4 bases; junction bases outside the gene matches: 7. The CDR3 DNA follows: TGCGCCAGCAGCCAAGCCCCTAGCGGGGGAGGCGGGGCCAACGTCCTGACTTTC. It translates to CASSQAPSGGGGANVLTF.

This clone is a singleton in its sample. The rearrangement links TRBV6-5 to TRBJ1-1; a possible D gene is TRBD1 (6 bases). The germline V gene has CDR1 MNHEY and CDR2 SVGAGI. This CDR3 comprises 14 residues. The V end lost 2 bases, the J end lost 1 base, and 8 bases lay between the germline ends. The CDR3 protein is CASSYQDRNTEAFF. For the CDR3, the DNA is TGTGCCAGCAGTTACCAGGACAGGAACACTGAAGCTTTCTTT.

The chain joins TRBV10-3 to TRBJ2-3; 8 nucleotides line up with TRBD2. The CDR3 covers 19 residues. The V gene's germline CDR1 is ENHRY and CDR2 SYGVKD. V shed 0 bases and J 4 bases; nucleotides not matched to a gene: 15. The CDR3 sequence is CAISESGLMAGGLPDTQYF. The CDR3 nucleotides read TGTGCCATCAGTGAGTCGGGGCTGATGGCGGGGGGACTACCAGATACGCAGTATTTT.

CDR3 sequence reads: CSTRVPTYNEQFF. CDR3 nucleotides: TGCAGCACCAGGGTACCCACCTACAATGAGCAGTTCTTC. The chain employs TRBV29-1 and TRBJ2-1; a possible D gene is TRBD1 (5 bases). Trimming stripped 8 bases from V and 2 bases from J, with 13 bases between. This CDR3 region has 13 residues. The germline gives CDR1 SQVTM, CDR2 ANQGSEA.

The chain couples TRBV4-1 to TRBJ2-1; D remains unclear. V was pared by 1 base and J by 5 bases, with 12 bases between. The germline V gene has CDR1 MGHRA and CDR2 YSYEKL. CDR3 length equals 15 residues. Written as DNA, the CDR3 is TGCGCCAGCAGCCAAGGGCGGTCCGGTCACAATGAGCAGTTCTTC. Its protein product is CASSQGRSGHNEQFF.

This clone occurred once. V usage is TRBV2 and J usage is TRBJ2-5; 10 bases align to TRBD2. J lost 4 bases, V lost 2 bases, and 13 bases had no gene match. Germline V gene data show CDR1 as SNHLY and CDR2 as FYNNEI. This CDR3 has 18 residues. The CDR3: CASSEPRKAGGRPETQYF. The CDR3 DNA sequence: TGTGCCAGCAGTGAACCGAGGAAAGCGGGGGGGCGGCCAGAGACCCAGTACTTC.

The gene calls are TRBV14 and TRBJ2-3; possible D gene TRBD2, 5 bases. The CDR3 spans 14 residues. V lost 7 bases, J lost 2 bases, and 13 bases lay in between. The V gene's germline CDR1 is SGHDN and CDR2 FVKESK. The CDR3 DNA sequence: TGTGCCAGCAACCCAACCGGGATCACAGATACGCAGTATTTT. This sequence encodes CASNPTGITDTQYF.

This clone was seen more than once but under ten times. J is TRBJ1-5 and V is TRBV19; perhaps TRBD1 as D (6 bases). The germline CDR1 and CDR2 sequences are LNHDA and SQIVND (reference sequence). CDR3 length equals 14 residues. Trimming removed 3 bases at V and 6 bases at J, with 12 bases between. The CDR3 DNA sequence: TGTGCCAGTAGTATGGCAGGGGACCGTCAGCCCCAGCATTTT. The encoded protein is CASSMAGDRQPQHF.

The chain is built from TRBV5-1 and TRBJ2-7; 8 bases agree with TRBD2. Germline loops: CDR1 SGHRS, CDR2 YFSETQ. V lost 0 bases to trimming and J lost 2 bases; unmatched junction nucleotides: 7. This CDR3 comprises 16 residues. The CDR3 nucleotides are TGCGCCAGCAGCTTGGCCCCGGCGGGGGGAACCTACGAGCAGTACTTC. Its translation: CASSLAPAGGTYEQYF.

The rearrangement links TRBV18 to TRBJ1-4; TRBD1 might be the D (5 bases). The length of the CDR3 is 14 residues. Trimming removed 6 bases at V and 6 bases at J, with 14 bases between. CDR1 is KGHSH, CDR2 LQKENI, per germline. The CDR3 loop is CASSLLGRDEKLFF. CDR3 in DNA: TGTGCCAGCTCCTTATTGGGGCGCGATGAAAAACTGTTTTTT.

The chain employs TRBV6-2 or TRBV6-3 and TRBJ1-6; no definite D call. Trimming shortened V by 6 bases and J by 7 bases, and 13 bases separated the two germline ends. This CDR3 comprises 14 residues. Per the germline V gene, CDR1 is MNHEY and CDR2 is SVGEGT. CDR3 protein: CASSRRVENSPLHF. For the CDR3, the DNA is TGTGCCAGCAGCCGCCGGGTCGAGAATTCACCCCTCCACTTT.

This clone was seen only once. The J gene is TRBJ2-2, the V gene TRBV6-5; D remains unclear. The CDR3 length is 13 residues. CDR1 is MNHEY, CDR2 SVGAGI, per germline. V was cut by 6 bases and J by 5 bases, with 10 bases left in between. The CDR3 reads CASRPHRTGELFF. CDR3 DNA sequence: TGTGCCAGCAGACCACACCGAACCGGGGAGCTGTTTTTT.

The chain has TRBV7-2 and TRBJ1-2, with TRBD1 as a possible D gene (5 bases). This CDR3 contains 17 residues. Per germline, CDR1 SGHTA and CDR2 FQGNSA. The V end was cut by 1 base, the J end by 1 base, with 16 bases between. CDR3 residues: CASSLGISRQNNYGYTF. CDR3 bases: TGTGCCAGCAGCTTAGGTATTTCGAGACAGAATAACTATGGCTACACCTTC.

This clone was counted a single time. The chain has TRBV7-2 and TRBJ1-5, with D perhaps matching TRBD1 (6 bases). CDR1 and CDR2 from the germline V gene are SGHTA and FQGNSA. V dropped 5 bases and J dropped 7 bases, with 12 bases sitting between them. The CDR3 consists of 13 residues. CDR3 protein: CASSIRGEQPQHF. DNA of the CDR3: TGTGCCAGCAGCATCAGGGGTGAACAGCCCCAGCATTTT.